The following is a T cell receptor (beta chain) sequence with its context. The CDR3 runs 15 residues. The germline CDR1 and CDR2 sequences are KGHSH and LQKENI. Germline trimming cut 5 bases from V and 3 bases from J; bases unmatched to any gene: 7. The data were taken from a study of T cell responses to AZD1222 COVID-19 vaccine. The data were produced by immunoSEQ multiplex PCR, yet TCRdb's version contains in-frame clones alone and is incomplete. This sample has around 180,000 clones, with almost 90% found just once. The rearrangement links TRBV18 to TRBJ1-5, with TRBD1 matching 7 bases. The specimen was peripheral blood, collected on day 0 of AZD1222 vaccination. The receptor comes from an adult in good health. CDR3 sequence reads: CASSTTGEANQPQHF. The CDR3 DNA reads TGTGCCAGCTCAACTACAGGGGAGGCCAATCAGCCCCAGCATTTT.